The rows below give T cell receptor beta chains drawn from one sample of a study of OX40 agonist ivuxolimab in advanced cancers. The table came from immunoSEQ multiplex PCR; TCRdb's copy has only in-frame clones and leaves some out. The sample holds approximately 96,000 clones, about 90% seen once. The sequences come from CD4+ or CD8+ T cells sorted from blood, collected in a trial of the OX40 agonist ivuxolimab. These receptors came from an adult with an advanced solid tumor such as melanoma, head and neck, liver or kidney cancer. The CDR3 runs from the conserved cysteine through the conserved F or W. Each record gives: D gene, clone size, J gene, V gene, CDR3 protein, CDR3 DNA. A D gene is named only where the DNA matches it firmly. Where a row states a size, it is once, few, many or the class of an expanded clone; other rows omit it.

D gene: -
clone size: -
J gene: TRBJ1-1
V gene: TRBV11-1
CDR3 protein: CASSPTGLNTEAFF
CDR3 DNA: TGTGCCAGCAGCCCCACCGGGTTGAACACTGAAGCTTTCTTT

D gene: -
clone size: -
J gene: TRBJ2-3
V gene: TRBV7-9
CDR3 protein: CASSLRGGLTDTQYF
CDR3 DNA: TGTGCCAGCAGCTTAAGGGGCGGTCTCACAGATACGCAGTATTTT

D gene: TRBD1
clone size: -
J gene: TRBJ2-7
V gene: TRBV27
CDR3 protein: CASSPKQGAPSYEQYF
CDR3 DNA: TGTGCCAGCAGTCCGAAACAGGGGGCACCTTCCTACGAGCAGTACTTC

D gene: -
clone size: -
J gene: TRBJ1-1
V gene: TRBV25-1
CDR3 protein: CASTLGSYTEAFF
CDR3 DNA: TGTGCCAGCACCCTGGGGAGCTACACTGAAGCTTTCTTT

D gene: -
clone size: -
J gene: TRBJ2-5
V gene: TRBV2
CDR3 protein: CASSFDTQETQYF
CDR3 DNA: TGTGCCAGCAGCTTTGACACCCAAGAGACCCAGTACTTC

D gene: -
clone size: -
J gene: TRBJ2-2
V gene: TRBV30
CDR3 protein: CAGGVFGELFF
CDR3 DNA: TGTGCCGGTGGGGTTTTCGGGGAGCTGTTTTTT

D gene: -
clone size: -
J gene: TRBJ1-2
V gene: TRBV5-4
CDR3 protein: CASSLRQGRGYTF
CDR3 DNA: TGTGCCAGCAGTCTCCGGCAGGGGAGGGGCTACACCTTC

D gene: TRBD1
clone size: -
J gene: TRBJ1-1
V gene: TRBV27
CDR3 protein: CASSNPGTGLNTEAFF
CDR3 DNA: TGTGCCAGCAGTAACCCCGGGACAGGGCTGAACACTGAAGCTTTCTTT

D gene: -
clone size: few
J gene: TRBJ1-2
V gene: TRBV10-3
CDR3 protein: CAISESREGSYGYTF
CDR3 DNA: TGTGCCATCAGTGAGTCTAGGGAAGGGTCCTATGGCTACACCTTC

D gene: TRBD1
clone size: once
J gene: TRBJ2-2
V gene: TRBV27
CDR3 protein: CASSYRQGNTGELFF
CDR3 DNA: TGTGCCAGCAGTTACCGACAGGGGAACACCGGGGAGCTGTTTTTT

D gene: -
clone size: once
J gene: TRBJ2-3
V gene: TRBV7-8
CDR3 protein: CAGSTELTDTQYF
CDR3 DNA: TGTGCCGGGTCGACTGAACTAACAGATACGCAGTATTTT

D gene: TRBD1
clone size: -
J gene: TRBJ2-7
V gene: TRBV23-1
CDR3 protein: CASSQSGTGGAYEQYF
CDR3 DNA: TGCGCCAGCAGTCAATCGGGGACAGGGGGTGCCTACGAGCAGTACTTC

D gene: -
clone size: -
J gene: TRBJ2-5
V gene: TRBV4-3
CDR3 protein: CASSQDRFTMQYF
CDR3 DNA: TGCGCCAGCAGCCAAGACAGGTTCACGATGCAGTACTTC

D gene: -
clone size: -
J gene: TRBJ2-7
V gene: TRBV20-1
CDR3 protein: CSARGMHEQYF
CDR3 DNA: TGCAGTGCTAGAGGCATGCACGAGCAGTACTTC

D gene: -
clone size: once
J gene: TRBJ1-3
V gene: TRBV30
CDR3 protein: CAWQEGYSGNTIYF
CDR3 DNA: TGTGCCTGGCAAGAGGGGTACTCTGGAAACACCATATATTTT